The source of this TCR beta chain is a study of control samples from healthy donors and cancer patients. Method: immunoSEQ multiplex PCR; TCRdb's copy keeps in-frame clones and lacks some. The table has some 150,000 clones, about 89% seen once. The CDR3 spans 13 residues. The germline gives CDR1 MNHEY, CDR2 SMNVEV (reference sequence). With 5 bases removed from V and 3 bases from J, the gap between germline ends came to 11 bases. This sequence originates from a man younger than 45 in good health. Sequenced input: blood. The chain joins TRBV27 to TRBJ2-7, with a tentative D call TRBD2 (5 bases). In DNA, the CDR3 is TGTGCCAGCAGTGTCCAGGCGGGCTACGAGCAGTACTTC. Residues: CASSVQAGYEQYF.